This T cell receptor beta chain was identified in a study of blood T cell repertoires in COVID-19. Study-wide context: Acute and convalescent COVID-19 specimens originated in the United States, Italy and Spain. PBMCs, B-cell-depleted T cells, or T cells were the source of the cDNA or gDNA that made up the material.

In the authors' workflow: Estimation of nucleated cell counts relied on the amplification of reference gene primers. Libraries were prepared by immunoSEQ multiplex PCR; TCRdb keeps only in-frame clonotypes and omits some of them. V and J calls and clone size follow that table, whereas D and trimming were derived from the DNA. The table records 200,000 to 250,000 clones, around 80% of them present only once. The length of the CDR3 is 17 residues. From germline, CDR1 is LNHDA and CDR2 SQIVND (reference sequence). After removal of 3 bases from V and 1 base from J, the junction contained 9 bases not matched to a gene.

The TCR comes from a woman older than 75 with acute or convalescent COVID-19. The chain uses TRBV19 and TRBJ2-5; 9 bases fit TRBD2. The sequencing sample was made of peripheral blood. CDR3: CASSILSVAGAQETQYF. For the CDR3, the DNA is TGTGCCAGTAGTATTTTGTCGGTAGCGGGGGCCCAAGAGACCCAGTACTTC.